This is a list of T cell receptor beta chains from one sample in a study of blood T cells in healthy people across ages. TCRdb reprocessed the 5' RACE reads via MiXCR and lists one record per CDR3 protein. The table lists more than 900,000 distinct CDR3 sequences, roughly 29% of them singletons, with roughly 10% in the top ten. This sample was shared with a second study, whose subject was T cells of mothers and their children.

Source material: blood. The receptor source for this set is a woman between 35 and 50 years old in good health. Each CDR3 is given with its conserved first and last residue. A D gene is named only where the DNA matches it firmly. Rows may omit the clone size; those that give it use once, few, many or a size class.

- | TRBJ2-2 | TRBV12-3/TRBV12-4 | - | TGTGCCAGCAGCCCGTCCTTTGCCGGGGAGCTGTTTTTT | CASSPSFAGELFF
- | TRBJ1-2 | TRBV5-1 | TRBD1 | TGCGCCAGCAGCATACAGGGGGCGGATGGCTACACCTTC | CASSIQGADGYTF
many | TRBJ1-6 | TRBV20-1 | - | TGCAGTGCTAGATCGGGCAGGGTTGGCGATTCACCCCTCCACTTT | CSARSGRVGDSPLHF
many | TRBJ2-4 | TRBV5-6 | - | TGTGCCAGCAGCCCCGGTCTAAGGGTTGGAAACATTCAGTACTTC | CASSPGLRVGNIQYF
many | TRBJ2-7 | TRBV7-9 | TRBD1 | TGTGCCAGCAGCCCGCCAGGGGACAGGGATTACGAGCAGTACTTC | CASSPPGDRDYEQYF
many | TRBJ2-7 | TRBV28 | - | TGTGCCAGCAGTCTCATGGGTGGGGATTACAGCTACGAGCAGTACTTC | CASSLMGGDYSYEQYF
many | TRBJ2-5 | TRBV12-3/TRBV12-4 | - | TGTGCCAGCAGCCACGGGGAGGTAGAGACCCAGTACTTC | CASSHGEVETQYF
- | TRBJ2-7 | TRBV7-9 | TRBD2 | TGTGCCAGCAGCCGCCTAGCGGGGGGCTCCTACGAGCAGTACTTC | CASSRLAGGSYEQYF
- | TRBJ2-7 | TRBV4-2 | TRBD2 | TGTGCCAGCAGCCAATCCGGGACTAGCTACGAGCAGTACTTC | CASSQSGTSYEQYF
- | TRBJ2-4 | TRBV12-3/TRBV12-4 | - | TGTGCCAGCAGTACAATGGGAGCCAAAAACATTCAGTACTTC | CASSTMGAKNIQYF
many | TRBJ2-7 | TRBV20-1 | TRBD2 | TGCAGTGCTAGAGATTCGGCGGGGGGGCTGTATTACGAGCAGTACTTC | CSARDSAGGLYYEQYF
few | TRBJ2-7 | TRBV30 | - | TGTGCCTGGAGTGTCAAGGACGAGCAGTACTTC | CAWSVKDEQYF
- | TRBJ1-2 | TRBV7-8 | TRBD1 | TGTGCCAGCAGCTGGCCGGGACAGGCTAACTATGGCTACACCTTC | CASSWPGQANYGYTF
- | TRBJ2-1 | TRBV5-6 | - | TGTGCCAGCAGCTTGGGCAGCGCCGATGAGCAGTTCTTC | CASSLGSADEQFF
- | TRBJ1-1 | TRBV5-5 | - | TGTGCCAGCAGCTTGGCCGGGGTGGGGGCCATGAACACTGAAGCTTTCTTT | CASSLAGVGAMNTEAFF
- | TRBJ1-3 | TRBV20-1 | - | TGCAGTGCTAGAGATCGTAGGGGGACCATCTCTGGAAACACCATATATTTT | CSARDRRGTISGNTIYF
- | TRBJ1-2 | TRBV30 | - | TGTGCCTGGAGTTTTAGAGGCGGAGGCTACACCTTC | CAWSFRGGGYTF
- | TRBJ1-1 | TRBV5-5 | TRBD1 | TGTGCCAGCAGCTTGGCCCCGACAGGGGACACTGAAGCTTTCTTT | CASSLAPTGDTEAFF
many | TRBJ1-1 | TRBV28 | TRBD1 | TGTGCCAGCACCGACAGGGTTGGAGCTTTCTTT | CASTDRVGAFF
few | TRBJ2-5 | TRBV28 | - | TGTGCCAGCAGTTTCCCCTGGGAGACCCAGTACTTC | CASSFPWETQYF
- | TRBJ2-7 | TRBV3-1 | - | TGTGCCAGCAGCCAAGGGTCCGCCGAGCAGTACTTC | CASSQGSAEQYF
many | TRBJ2-6 | TRBV7-3 | - | TGTGCCAGCAGCTTAACGCGAGGACCTGGGGCCAACGTCCTGACTTTC | CASSLTRGPGANVLTF